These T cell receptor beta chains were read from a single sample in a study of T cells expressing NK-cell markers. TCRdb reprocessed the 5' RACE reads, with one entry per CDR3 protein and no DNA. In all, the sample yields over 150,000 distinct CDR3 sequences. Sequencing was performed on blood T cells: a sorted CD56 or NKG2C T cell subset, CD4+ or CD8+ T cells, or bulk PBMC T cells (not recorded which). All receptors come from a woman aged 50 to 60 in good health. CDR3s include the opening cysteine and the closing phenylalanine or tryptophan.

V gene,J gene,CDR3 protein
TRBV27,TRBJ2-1,CASYTGTEQFF
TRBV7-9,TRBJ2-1,CASGLVGYNEQFF
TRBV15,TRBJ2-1,CATSQMPGQNTYNEQFF
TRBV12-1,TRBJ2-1,CASIPAYNEQFF
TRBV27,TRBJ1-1,CASSPTGPDTEAFF
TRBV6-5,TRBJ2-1,CASSQGTAYNEQFF
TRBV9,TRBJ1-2,CASTDGQGGYGYTF
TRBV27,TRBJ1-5,CASSDRAYNQPQHF
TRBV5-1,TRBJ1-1,CASSLGQGARYTEAFF
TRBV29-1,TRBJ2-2,CSVVGSGRANAGELFF
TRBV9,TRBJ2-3,CASSVEREHGIDTQYF